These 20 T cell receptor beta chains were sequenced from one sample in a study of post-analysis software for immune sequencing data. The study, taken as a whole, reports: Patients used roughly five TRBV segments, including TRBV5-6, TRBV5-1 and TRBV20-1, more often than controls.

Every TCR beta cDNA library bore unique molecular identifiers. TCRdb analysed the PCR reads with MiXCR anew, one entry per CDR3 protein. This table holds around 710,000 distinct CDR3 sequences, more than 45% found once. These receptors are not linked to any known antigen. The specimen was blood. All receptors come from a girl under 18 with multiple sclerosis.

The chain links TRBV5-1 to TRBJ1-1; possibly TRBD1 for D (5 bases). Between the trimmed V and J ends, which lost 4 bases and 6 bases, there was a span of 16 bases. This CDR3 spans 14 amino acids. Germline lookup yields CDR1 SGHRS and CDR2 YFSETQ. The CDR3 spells CASSAERGRAEAFF. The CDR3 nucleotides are TGCGCCAGCAGCGCCGAGCGGGGCCGCGCTGAAGCTTTCTTT.

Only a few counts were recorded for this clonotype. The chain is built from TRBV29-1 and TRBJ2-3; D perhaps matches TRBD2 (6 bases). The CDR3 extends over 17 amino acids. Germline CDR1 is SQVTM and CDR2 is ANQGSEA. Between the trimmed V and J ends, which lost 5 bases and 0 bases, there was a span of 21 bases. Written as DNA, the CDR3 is TGCAGCGTTATGGGGAGGAGGGGCAAGACTAGCACAGATACGCAGTATTTT. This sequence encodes CSVMGRRGKTSTDTQYF.

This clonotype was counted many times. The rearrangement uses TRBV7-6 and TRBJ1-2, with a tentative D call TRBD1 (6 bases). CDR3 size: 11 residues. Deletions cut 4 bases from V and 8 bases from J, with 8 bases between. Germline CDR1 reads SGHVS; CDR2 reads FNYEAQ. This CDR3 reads CASSSGVGYTF. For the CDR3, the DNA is TGTGCCAGCAGCTCAGGGGTCGGCTACACCTTC.

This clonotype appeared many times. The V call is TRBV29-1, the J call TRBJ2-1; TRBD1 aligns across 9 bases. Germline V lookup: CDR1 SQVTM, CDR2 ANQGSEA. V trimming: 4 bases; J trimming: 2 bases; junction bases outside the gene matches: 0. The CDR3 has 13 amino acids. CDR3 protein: CSVGTGAYNEQFF. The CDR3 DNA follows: TGCAGCGTTGGGACAGGGGCCTACAATGAGCAGTTCTTC.

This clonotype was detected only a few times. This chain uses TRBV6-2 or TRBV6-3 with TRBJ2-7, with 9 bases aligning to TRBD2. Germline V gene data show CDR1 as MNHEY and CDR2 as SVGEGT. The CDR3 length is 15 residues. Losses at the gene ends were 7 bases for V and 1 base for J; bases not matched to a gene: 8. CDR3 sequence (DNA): TGTGCCAGCACCAATCGGACTAGCGAGTCCTACGAGCAGTACTTC. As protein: CASTNRTSESYEQYF.

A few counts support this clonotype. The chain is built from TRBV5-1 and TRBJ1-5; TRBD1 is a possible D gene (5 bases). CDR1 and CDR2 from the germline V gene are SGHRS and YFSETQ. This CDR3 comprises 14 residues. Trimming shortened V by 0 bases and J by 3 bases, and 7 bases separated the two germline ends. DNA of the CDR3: TGCGCCAGCAGCTTGGAGGGGCCCAATCAGCCCCAGCATTTT. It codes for CASSLEGPNQPQHF.

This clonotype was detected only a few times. The CDR3 sequence is CSVGVDGANVLTF. Written as DNA, the CDR3 is TGCAGCGTGGGGGTTGATGGGGCCAACGTCCTGACTTTC. The chain uses TRBV29-1 and TRBJ2-6; D may match TRBD1 or TRBD2 (5 bases each). V was cut by 6 bases and J by 3 bases, with 9 bases left in between. Germline-derived CDR1 and CDR2 are SQVTM and ANQGSEA. The CDR3 loop spans 13 amino acids.

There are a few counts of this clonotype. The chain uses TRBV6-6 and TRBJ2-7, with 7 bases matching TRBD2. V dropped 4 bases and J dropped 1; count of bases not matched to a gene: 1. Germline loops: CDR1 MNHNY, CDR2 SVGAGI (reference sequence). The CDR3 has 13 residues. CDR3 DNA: TGTGCCAGCAGTTGGGGGGGGTCCTACGAGCAGTACTTC. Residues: CASSWGGSYEQYF.

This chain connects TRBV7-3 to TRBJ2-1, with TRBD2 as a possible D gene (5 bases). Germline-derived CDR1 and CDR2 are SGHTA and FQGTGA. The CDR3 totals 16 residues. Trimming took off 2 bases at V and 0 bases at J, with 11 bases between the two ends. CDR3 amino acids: CASSLLSGVSYNEQFF. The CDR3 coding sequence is TGTGCCAGCAGCTTATTGAGCGGCGTCTCCTACAATGAGCAGTTCTTC.

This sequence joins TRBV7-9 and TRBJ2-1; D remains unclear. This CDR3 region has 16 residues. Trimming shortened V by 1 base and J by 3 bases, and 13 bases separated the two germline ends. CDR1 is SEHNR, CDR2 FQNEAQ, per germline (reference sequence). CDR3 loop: CASSLVGGPSYNEQFF. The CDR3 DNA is TGTGCCAGCAGCTTAGTCGGCGGACCCAGCTACAATGAGCAGTTCTTC. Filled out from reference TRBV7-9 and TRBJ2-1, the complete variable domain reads DTGVSQNPRHKITKRGQNVTFRCDPISEHNRLYWYRQTLGQGPEFLTYFQNEAQLEKSRLLSDRFSAERPKGSFSTLEIQRTEQGDSAMYLCASSLVGGPSYNEQFFGPGTRLTVL.

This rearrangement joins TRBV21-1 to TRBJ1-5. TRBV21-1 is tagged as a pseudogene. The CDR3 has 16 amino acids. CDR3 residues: CASSKVAGSPNQPQHF. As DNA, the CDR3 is TGTGCCAGCAGCAAAGTGGCAGGCTCACCGAATCAGCCCCAGCATTTT.

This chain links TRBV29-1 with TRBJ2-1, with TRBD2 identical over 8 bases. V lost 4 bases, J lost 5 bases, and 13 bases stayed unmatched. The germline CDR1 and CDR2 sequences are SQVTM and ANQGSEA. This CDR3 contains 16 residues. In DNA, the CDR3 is TGCAGCGTTGCCGGGGGGGCGGGAGGTCAACACAATGAGCAGTTCTTC. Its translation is CSVAGGAGGQHNEQFF.

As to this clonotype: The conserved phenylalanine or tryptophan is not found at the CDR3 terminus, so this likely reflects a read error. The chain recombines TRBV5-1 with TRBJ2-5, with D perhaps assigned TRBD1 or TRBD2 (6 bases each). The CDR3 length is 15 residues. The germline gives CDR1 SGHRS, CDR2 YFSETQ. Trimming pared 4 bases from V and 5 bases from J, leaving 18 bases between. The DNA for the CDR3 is TGCGCCAGCAGCCCTTGGACTAATGGGGGCGAGACCCAGTACTTA. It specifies CASSPWTNGGETQYL.

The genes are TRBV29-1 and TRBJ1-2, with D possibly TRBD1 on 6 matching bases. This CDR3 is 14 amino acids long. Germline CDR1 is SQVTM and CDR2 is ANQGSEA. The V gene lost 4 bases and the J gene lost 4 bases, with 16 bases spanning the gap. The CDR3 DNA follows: TGCAGCGTTGGTGGGGGGCAGGGCAGCTATGGCTACACCTTC. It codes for CSVGGGQGSYGYTF.

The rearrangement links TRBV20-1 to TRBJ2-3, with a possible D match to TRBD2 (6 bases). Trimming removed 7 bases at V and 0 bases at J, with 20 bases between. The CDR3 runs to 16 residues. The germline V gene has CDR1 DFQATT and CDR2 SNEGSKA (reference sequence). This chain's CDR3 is CSVDGAAGTSTDTQYF. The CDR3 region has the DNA TGCAGTGTCGACGGAGCGGCGGGAACAAGCACAGATACGCAGTATTTT.

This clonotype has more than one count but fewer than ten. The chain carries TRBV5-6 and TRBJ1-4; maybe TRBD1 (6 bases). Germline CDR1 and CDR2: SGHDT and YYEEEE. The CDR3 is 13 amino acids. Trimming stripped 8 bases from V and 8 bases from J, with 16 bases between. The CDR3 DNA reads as TGTGCCAGGGCCTGGTCGGGGGCGGAAAAACTGTTTTTT. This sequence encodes CARAWSGAEKLFF.

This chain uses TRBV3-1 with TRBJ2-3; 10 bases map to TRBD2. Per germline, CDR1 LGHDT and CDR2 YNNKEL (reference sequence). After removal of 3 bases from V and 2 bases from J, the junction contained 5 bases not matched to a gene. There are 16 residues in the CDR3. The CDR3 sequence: CASSHQREGPTDTQYF. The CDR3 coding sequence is TGTGCCAGCAGCCACCAGCGGGAGGGTCCCACAGATACGCAGTATTTT.

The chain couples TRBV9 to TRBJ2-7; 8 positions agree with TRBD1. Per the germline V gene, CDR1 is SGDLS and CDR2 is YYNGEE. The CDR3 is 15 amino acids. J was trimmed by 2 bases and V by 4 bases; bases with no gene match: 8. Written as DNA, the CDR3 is TGTGCCAGCAGCCCCAGACAGGGGTCTGCCTACGAGCAGTACTTC. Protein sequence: CASSPRQGSAYEQYF. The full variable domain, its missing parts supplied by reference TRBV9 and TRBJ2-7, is DSGVTQTPKHLITATGQRVTLRCSPRSGDLSVYWYQQSLDQGLQFLIQYYNGEERAKGNILERFSAQQFPDLHSELNLSSLELGDSALYFCASSPRQGSAYEQYFGPGTRLTVT.

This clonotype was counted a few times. The chain's CDR3 is CASSSPRGGDSPLTQYF. CDR3 bases: TGTGCCAGCAGCTCCCCTCGGGGGGGGGACTCCCCCCTGACCCAGTACTTC. The chain couples TRBV7-2 to TRBJ2-5, with TRBD2 matching over 8 bases. V shed 4 bases and J 7 bases; nucleotides not matched to a gene: 17. The length of the CDR3 is 17 residues. Germline CDR1 and CDR2: SGHTA and FQGNSA.

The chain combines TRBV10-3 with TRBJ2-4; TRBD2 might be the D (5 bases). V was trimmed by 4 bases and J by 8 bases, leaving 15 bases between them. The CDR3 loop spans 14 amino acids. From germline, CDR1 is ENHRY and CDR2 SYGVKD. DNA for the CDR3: TGTGCCATCAGTGCTGAGCCCCGAGGGTACATTCAGTACTTC. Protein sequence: CAISAEPRGYIQYF.